The clone carrying this TCR beta chain was seen repeatedly, ten times or more. The antigen remains undetermined. CDR1 MGHRA and CDR2 YSYEKL come from the germline V gene. Trimming removed 0 bases at V and 0 bases at J, with 10 bases between. This CDR3 spans 16 amino acids. Barcoded TCR alpha and TCR beta cDNA libraries with UMIs came from 5'RACE using constant-segment primers. TCRdb reprocessed the 5' RACE reads via MiXCR and lists one record per CDR3 protein. Among 200,000 to 250,000 distinct CDR3 sequences listed, 15% to 20% were seen once. The data stem from a study of T-cell memory formation after mild COVID-19. Study context: Across donors, TCR clusters were largely donor specific.

Study-wide results and limits: Second-wave clones reaching peak frequency on day 37 lacked confirmed SARS-CoV-2 specificity.

This chain connects TRBV4-1 to TRBJ2-3; D is unclear. This receptor was obtained from a man younger than 35 who had mild COVID-19 (a few samples of this study predate the infection). Cell type and time point are not known. The sequencing input was PBMCs or a T cell subset sorted from them (not recorded which). The CDR3 DNA sequence: TGCGCCAGCAGCCAAGAAAATATCCCTAGCACAGATACGCAGTATTTT. This gives the protein CASSQENIPSTDTQYF.